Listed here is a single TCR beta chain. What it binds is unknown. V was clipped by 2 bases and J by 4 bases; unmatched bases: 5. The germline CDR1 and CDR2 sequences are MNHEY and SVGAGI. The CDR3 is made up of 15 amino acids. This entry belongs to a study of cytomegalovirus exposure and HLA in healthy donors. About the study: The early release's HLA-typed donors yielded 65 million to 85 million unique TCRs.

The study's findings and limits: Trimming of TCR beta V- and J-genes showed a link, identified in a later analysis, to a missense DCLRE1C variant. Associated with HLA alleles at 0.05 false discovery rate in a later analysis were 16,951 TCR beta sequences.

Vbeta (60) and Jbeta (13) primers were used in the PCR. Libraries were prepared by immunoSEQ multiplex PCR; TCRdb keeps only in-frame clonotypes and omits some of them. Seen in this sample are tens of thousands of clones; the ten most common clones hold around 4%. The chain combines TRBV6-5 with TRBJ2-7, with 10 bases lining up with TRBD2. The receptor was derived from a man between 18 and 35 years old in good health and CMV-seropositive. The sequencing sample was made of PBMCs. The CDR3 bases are TGTGCCAGCAGTTACCACACTAGCGGGGTGTACGAGCAGTACTTC. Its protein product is CASSYHTSGVYEQYF.